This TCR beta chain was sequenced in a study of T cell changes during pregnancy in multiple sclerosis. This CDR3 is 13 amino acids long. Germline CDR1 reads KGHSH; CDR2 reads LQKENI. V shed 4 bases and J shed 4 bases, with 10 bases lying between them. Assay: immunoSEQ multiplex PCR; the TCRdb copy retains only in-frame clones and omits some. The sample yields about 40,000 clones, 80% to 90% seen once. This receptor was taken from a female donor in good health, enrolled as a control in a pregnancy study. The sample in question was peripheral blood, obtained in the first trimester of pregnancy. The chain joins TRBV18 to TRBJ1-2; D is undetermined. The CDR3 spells CASSRGLGYGYTF. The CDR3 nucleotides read TGTGCCAGCTCACGAGGCCTGGGCTATGGCTACACCTTC.